This T cell receptor (beta chain) was captured in a study of cytomegalovirus exposure and HLA in healthy donors. This clone appeared a few times. PCR used 60 Vbeta primers and 13 Jbeta primers. Repertoires were generated with immunoSEQ multiplex PCR, while TCRdb's copy carries only in-frame clones and drops some. The sample contains about 130,000 clones, roughly 8.3% of which appear only once. Healthy bone marrow donors formed the donor group. The sample consisted of PBMCs. The receptor's source is a man aged 35-49 years in good health and CMV-seronegative.

The CDR3 loop is CASSVGTYQETQYF. The CDR3 bases are TGTGCCAGCAGCGTAGGGACATACCAAGAGACCCAGTACTTC. V usage is TRBV9 and J usage is TRBJ2-5; D is perhaps TRBD1 (5 bases). The CDR3 sequence is 14 residues long. Germline V gene data show CDR1 as SGDLS and CDR2 as YYNGEE. Trimming stripped 0 bases from V and 0 bases from J, with 6 bases between. Using reference TRBV9 and TRBJ2-5 for the parts outside the CDR3, the full variable domain is DSGVTQTPKHLITATGQRVTLRCSPRSGDLSVYWYQQSLDQGLQFLIQYYNGEERAKGNILERFSAQQFPDLHSELNLSSLELGDSALYFCASSVGTYQETQYFGPGTRLLVL.